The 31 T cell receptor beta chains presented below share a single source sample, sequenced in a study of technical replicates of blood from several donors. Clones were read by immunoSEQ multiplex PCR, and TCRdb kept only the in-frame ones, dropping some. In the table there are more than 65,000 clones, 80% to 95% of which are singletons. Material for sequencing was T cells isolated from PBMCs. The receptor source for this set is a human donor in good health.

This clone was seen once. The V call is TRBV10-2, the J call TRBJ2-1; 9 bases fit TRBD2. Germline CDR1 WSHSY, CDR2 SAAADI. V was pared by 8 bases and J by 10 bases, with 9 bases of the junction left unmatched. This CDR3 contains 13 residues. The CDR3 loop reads CASEAGGPREQFF. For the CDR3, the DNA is TGCGCCAGCGAAGCGGGAGGCCCCCGAGAGCAGTTCTTC.

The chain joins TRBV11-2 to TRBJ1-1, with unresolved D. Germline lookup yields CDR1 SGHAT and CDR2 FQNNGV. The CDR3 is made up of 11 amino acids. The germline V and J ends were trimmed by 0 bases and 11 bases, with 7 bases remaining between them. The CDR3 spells CASSLDLLAFF. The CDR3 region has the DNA TGTGCCAGCAGCTTAGATCTTTTGGCTTTCTTT.

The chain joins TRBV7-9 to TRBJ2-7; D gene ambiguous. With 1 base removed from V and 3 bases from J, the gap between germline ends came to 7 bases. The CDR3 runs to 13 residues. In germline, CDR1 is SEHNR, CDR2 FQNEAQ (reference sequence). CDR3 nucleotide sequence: TGTGCCAGCAGCTTAGTTTTCTACTACGAGCAGTACTTC. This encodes CASSLVFYYEQYF.

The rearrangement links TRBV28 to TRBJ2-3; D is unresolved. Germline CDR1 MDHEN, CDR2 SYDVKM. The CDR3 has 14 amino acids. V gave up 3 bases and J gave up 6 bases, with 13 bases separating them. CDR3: CASSFERSPDTQYF. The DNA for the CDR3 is TGTGCCAGCAGTTTTGAGCGATCGCCGGATACGCAGTATTTT.

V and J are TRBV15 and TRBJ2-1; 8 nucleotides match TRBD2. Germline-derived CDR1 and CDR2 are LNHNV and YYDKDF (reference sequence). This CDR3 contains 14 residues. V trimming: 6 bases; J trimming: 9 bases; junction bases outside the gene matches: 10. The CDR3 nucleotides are TGTGCCACCAGACCGACGGTCCTAGCGGGTGAGCAGTTCTTC. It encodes CATRPTVLAGEQFF.

This CDR3 is CASSFREVGQPQHF. Written as DNA, the CDR3 is TGTGCCAGCAGTTTCCGAGAGGTTGGTCAGCCCCAGCATTTT. The V gene is TRBV28, the J gene TRBJ1-5; D is unresolved. V gave up 3 bases and J gave up 6 bases, with 12 bases separating them. The germline CDR1 and CDR2 sequences are MDHEN and SYDVKM. The CDR3 has 14 residues.

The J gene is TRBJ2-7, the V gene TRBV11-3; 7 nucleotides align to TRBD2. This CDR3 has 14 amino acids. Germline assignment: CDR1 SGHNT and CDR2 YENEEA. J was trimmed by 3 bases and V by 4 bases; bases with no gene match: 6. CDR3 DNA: TGTGCCAGCAGCTGGACTAGAGAAGTCTACGAGCAGTACTTC. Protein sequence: CASSWTREVYEQYF.

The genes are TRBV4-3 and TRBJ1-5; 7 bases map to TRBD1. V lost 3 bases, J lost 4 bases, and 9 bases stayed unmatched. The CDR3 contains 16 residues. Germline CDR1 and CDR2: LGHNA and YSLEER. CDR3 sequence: CASSQDPTGRNQPQHF. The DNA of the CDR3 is TGCGCCAGCAGCCAGGACCCGACAGGGCGGAATCAGCCCCAGCATTTT.

CDR3: CASREPGTGLEAFF. The DNA for the CDR3 is TGCGCCAGCAGAGAGCCCGGGACAGGGCTTGAAGCTTTCTTT. The V gene is TRBV4-1, the J gene TRBJ1-1; 9 nucleotides agree with TRBD1. The CDR3 is 14 amino acids. CDR1 is MGHRA and CDR2 is YSYEKL in the germline V gene. The V and J ends lost 6 bases and 7 bases, in that order; junction bases with no gene match: 9.

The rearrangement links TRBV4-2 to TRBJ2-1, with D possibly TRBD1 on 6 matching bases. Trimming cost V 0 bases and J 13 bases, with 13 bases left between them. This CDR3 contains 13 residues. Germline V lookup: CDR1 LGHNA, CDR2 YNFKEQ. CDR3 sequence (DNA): TGTGCCAGCAGCCAAGACCTTGAGGACAGACAGTTCTTC. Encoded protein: CASSQDLEDRQFF.

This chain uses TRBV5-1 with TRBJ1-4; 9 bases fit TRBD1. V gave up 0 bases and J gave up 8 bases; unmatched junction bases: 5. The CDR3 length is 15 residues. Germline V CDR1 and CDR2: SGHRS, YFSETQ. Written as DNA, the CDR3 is TGCGCCAGCAGCTTGGATACCGGGACAGGGGAAAAACTGTTTTTT. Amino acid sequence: CASSLDTGTGEKLFF.

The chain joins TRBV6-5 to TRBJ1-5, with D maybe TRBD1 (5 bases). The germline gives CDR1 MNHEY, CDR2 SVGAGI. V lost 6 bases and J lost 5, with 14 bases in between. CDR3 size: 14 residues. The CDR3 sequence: CASSQLWGDQPQHF. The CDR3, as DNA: TGTGCCAGCAGCCAGCTGTGGGGGGATCAGCCCCAGCATTTT.

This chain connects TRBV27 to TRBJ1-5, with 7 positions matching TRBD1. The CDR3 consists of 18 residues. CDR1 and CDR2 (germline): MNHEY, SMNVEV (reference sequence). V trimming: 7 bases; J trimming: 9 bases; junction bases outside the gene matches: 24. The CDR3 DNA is TGTGCCAGCAATCCAATCTTGAGGACAGGTGAACCTCGGGGGCCCCAGCATTTT. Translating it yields CASNPILRTGEPRGPQHF.

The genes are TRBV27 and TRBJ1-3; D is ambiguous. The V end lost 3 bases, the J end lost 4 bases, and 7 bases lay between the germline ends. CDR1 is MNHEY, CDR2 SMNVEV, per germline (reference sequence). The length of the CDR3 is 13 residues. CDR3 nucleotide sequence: TGTGCCAGCAGTTTCGGAGCAGGAAACACCATATATTTT. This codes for CASSFGAGNTIYF.

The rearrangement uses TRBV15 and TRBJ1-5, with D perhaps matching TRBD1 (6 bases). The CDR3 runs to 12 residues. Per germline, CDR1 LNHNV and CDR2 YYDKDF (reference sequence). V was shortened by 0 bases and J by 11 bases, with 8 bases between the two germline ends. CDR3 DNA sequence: TGTGCCACCAGCAGAGATGGGGGCACCCAGCATTTT. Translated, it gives CATSRDGGTQHF.

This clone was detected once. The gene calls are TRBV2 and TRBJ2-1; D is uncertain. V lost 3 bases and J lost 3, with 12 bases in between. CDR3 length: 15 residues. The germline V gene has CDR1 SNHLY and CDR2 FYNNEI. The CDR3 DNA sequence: TGTGCCAGCAGTGAGTCTAGATCTGACTACAATGAGCAGTTCTTC. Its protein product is CASSESRSDYNEQFF.

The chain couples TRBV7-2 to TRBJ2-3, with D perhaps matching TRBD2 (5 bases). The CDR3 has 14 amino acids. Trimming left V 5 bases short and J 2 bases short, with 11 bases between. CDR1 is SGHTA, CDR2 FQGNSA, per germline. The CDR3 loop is CASSPGFNTDTQYF. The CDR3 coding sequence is TGTGCCAGCAGCCCGGGATTCAACACAGATACGCAGTATTTT.

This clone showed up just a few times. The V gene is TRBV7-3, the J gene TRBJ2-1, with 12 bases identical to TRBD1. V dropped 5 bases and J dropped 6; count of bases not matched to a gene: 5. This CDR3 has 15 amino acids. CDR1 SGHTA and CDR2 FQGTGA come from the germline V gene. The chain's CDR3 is CASSPGTGGRNEQFF. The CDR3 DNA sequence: TGTGCCAGCAGCCCCGGGACAGGGGGCCGCAATGAGCAGTTCTTC.

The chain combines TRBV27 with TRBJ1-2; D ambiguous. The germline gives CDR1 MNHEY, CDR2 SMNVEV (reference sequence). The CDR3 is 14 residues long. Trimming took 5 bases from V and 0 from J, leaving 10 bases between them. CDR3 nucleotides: TGTGCCAGCAGTGTCTCCAGGACTAACTATGGCTACACCTTC. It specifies CASSVSRTNYGYTF.

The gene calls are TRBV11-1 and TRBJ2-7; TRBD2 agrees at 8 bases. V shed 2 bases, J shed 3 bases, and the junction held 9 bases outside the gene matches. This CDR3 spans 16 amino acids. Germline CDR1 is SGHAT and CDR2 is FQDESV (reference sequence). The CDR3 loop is CASSLFGTSGIYEQYF. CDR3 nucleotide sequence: TGTGCCAGCAGCTTATTTGGCACTAGCGGAATCTACGAGCAGTACTTC.

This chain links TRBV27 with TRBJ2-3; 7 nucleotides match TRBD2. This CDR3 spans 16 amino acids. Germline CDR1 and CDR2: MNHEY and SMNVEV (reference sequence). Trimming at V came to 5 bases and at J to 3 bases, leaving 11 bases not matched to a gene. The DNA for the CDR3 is TGTGCCAGCAGTCTTACGGGGCTAGCGGATACAGATACGCAGTATTTT. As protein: CASSLTGLADTDTQYF.

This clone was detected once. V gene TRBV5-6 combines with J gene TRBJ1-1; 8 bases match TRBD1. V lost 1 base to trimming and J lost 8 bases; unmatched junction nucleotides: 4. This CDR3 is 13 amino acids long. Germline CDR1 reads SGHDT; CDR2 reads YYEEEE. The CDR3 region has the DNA TGTGCCAGCAGCTTGCAGGGGGCAAGAGAAGCTTTCTTT. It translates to CASSLQGAREAFF.

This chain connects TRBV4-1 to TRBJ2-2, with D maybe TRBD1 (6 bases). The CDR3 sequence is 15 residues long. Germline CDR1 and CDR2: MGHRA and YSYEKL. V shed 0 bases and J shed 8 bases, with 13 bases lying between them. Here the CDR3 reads CASSQELHRAGELFF. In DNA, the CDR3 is TGCGCCAGCAGCCAAGAGTTGCACAGGGCTGGGGAGCTGTTTTTT.

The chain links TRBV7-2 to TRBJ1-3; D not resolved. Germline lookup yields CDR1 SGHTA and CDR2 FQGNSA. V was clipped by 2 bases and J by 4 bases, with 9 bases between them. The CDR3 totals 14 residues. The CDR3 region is CASSLSGYGNTIYF. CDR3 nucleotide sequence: TGTGCCAGCAGCTTATCGGGGTACGGAAACACCATATATTTT.

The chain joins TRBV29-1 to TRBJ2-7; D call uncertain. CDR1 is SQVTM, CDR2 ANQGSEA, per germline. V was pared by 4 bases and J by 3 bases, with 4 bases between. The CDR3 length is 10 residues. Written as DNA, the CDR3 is TGCAGCGTTGCCGGCTACGAGCAGTACTTC. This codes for CSVAGYEQYF.

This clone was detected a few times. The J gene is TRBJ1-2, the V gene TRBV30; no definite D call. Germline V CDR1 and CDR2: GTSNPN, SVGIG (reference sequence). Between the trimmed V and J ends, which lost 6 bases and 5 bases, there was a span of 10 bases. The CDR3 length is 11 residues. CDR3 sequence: CACTDTYGYTF. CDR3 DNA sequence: TGTGCCTGTACAGATACATATGGCTACACCTTC.

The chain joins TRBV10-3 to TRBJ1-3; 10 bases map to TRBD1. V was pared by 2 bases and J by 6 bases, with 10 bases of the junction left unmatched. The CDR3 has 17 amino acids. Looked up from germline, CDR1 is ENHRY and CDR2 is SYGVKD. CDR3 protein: CAISEGTGAQIQNTIYF. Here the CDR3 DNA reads TGTGCCATCAGTGAGGGGACAGGGGCTCAGATTCAAAACACCATATATTTT.

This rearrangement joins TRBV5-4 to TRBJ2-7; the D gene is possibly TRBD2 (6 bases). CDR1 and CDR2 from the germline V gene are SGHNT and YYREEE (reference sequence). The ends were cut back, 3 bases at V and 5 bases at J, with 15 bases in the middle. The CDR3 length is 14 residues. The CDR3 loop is CASSWDSYSDEQYF. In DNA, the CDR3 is TGTGCCAGCAGCTGGGACTCCTATTCTGACGAGCAGTACTTC.

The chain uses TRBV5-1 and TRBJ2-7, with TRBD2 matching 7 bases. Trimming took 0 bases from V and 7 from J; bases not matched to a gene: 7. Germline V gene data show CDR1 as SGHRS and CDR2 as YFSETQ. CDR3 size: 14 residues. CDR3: CASSLVAGVGEQYF. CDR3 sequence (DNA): TGCGCCAGCAGCTTGGTGGCGGGAGTGGGAGAGCAGTACTTC.

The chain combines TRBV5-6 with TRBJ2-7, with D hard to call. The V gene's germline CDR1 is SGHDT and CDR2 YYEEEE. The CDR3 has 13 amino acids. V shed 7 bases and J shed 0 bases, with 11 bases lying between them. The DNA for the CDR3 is TGTGCCAGCCGGGTGGGTACCTCCTACGAGCAGTACTTC. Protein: CASRVGTSYEQYF.

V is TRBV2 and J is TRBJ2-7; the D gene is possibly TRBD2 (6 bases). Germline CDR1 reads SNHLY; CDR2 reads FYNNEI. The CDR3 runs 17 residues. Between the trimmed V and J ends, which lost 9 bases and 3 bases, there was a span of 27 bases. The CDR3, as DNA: TGTGCCAGTGCCGGGACTCTCAACCTAGGGGATTTCTACGAGCAGTACTTC. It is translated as CASAGTLNLGDFYEQYF.